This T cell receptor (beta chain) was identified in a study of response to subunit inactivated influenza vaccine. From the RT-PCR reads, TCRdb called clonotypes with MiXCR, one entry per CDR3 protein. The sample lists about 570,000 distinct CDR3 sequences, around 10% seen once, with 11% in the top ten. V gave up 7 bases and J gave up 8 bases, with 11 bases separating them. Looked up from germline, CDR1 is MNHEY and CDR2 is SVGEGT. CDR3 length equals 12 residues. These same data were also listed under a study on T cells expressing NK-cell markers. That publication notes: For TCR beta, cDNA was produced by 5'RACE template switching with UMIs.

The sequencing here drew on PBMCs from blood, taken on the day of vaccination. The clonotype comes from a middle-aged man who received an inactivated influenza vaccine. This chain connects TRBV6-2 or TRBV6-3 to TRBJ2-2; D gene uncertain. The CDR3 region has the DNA TGTGCCAGCACCAACGGGCGAGGGGAGCTGTTTTTT. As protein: CASTNGRGELFF.